This entry lists 21 T cell receptor beta chains sequenced from one sample in a study of identical twins. TCRdb ran MiXCR on the 5' RACE reads and lists one entry per CDR3 protein. The table shows 400,000 to 500,000 distinct CDR3 sequences, with around 18% occurring only once. Sequenced: naive T cells sorted from blood. Receptor source: a man aged 50 to 59 in good health.

In this sample, this clonotype turned up many times. CDR3 region: CASSARSSYEQYF. CDR3 in DNA: TGTGCCAGCAGCGCCAGGAGCTCCTACGAGCAGTACTTC. The rearrangement links TRBV13 to TRBJ2-7, with no clear D. The CDR3 is 13 amino acids. Germline CDR1 PRHDT, CDR2 FYEKMQ (reference sequence). Trimming stripped 5 bases from V and 0 bases from J, with 8 bases between.

The chain recombines TRBV6-5 with TRBJ1-2; D is perhaps TRBD1 (5 bases). V lost 0 bases, J lost 7 bases, and 15 bases lay in between. The CDR3 totals 15 residues. The germline CDR1 and CDR2 sequences are MNHEY and SVGAGI. The CDR3 is CASSYSGTPIAGYTF. The DNA for the CDR3 is TGTGCCAGCAGTTACTCCGGGACTCCTATTGCTGGCTACACCTTC.

The V and J genes are TRBV10-2 and TRBJ1-4; 8 positions match TRBD1. The CDR3 contains 15 residues. The V gene's germline CDR1 is WSHSY and CDR2 SAAADI. With V trimmed by 6 bases and J by 8 bases, 11 bases remained unmatched. CDR3 protein: CASRLPGGEVEKLFF. Here the CDR3 DNA reads TGCGCCAGCAGACTCCCAGGGGGCGAGGTCGAAAAACTGTTTTTT.

On this clonotype itself: Since a much larger clone is just one base distant, this may be a read error. This rearrangement joins TRBV6-1 to TRBJ1-2; TRBD1 aligns across 7 bases. The CDR3 has 14 residues. Looked up from germline, CDR1 is MNHNS and CDR2 is SASEGT. For the CDR3, the DNA is TGTGCCAGCAAGCGAACAGGGGAGGGAAATGGCTACCCCTTC. Translated, it gives CASKRTGEGNGYPF.

In its sample, this clonotype was seen a few times. This sequence joins TRBV27 and TRBJ2-7; maybe TRBD1 (7 bases). Germline V gene data show CDR1 as MNHEY and CDR2 as SMNVEV (reference sequence). V shed 5 bases and J shed 0 bases, with 14 bases lying between them. CDR3 length: 15 amino acids. DNA for the CDR3: TGTGCCAGCAGTAGGGCGGGACAGAGCTCCTACGAGCAGTACTTC. It codes for CASSRAGQSSYEQYF.

In this sample, this clonotype turned up a few times. V gene TRBV20-1 combines with J gene TRBJ2-7; tentatively, D is TRBD1 (6 bases). CDR3 length equals 12 residues. Trimming pared 3 bases from V and 9 bases from J, leaving 15 bases between. CDR1 is DFQATT, CDR2 SNEGSKA, per germline (reference sequence). CDR3 DNA: TGCAGTGCTAGTGACGGACAGCGTGGGCAGTACTTC. It is translated as CSASDGQRGQYF.

This clonotype has more than one count but fewer than ten. J is TRBJ2-1 and V is TRBV27, with a tentative D call TRBD2 (5 bases). V shed 7 bases and J shed 0 bases, with 22 bases lying between them. Germline assignment: CDR1 MNHEY and CDR2 SMNVEV (reference sequence). There are 18 residues in the CDR3. CDR3 nucleotide sequence: TGTGCCAGCACCAGCCAGGACTCCGGCCTGAGCTCCTACAATGAGCAGTTCTTC. Protein sequence: CASTSQDSGLSSYNEQFF.

This clonotype has a count of ten or more. The chain links TRBV29-1 to TRBJ2-3; 12 bases align to TRBD2. J was trimmed by 5 bases and V by 6 bases; bases with no gene match: 9. Germline V CDR1 and CDR2: SQVTM, ANQGSEA. The CDR3 is 15 residues long. CDR3 bases: TGCAGCGTGCAGACTAGCGGGGGACGGGGAGATACGCAGTATTTT. It specifies CSVQTSGGRGDTQYF.

This clonotype was detected many times. The chain couples TRBV6-2 or TRBV6-3 to TRBJ1-2, with D unresolved. Germline lookup yields CDR1 MNHEY and CDR2 SVGEGT. V shed 3 bases and J shed 4 bases, with 9 bases lying between them. The CDR3 runs 13 residues. Written as DNA, the CDR3 is TGTGCCAGCAGTTATAAGTTTGTCTATGGCTACACCTTC. Amino acids: CASSYKFVYGYTF.

This clonotype was counted a few times. V and J are TRBV12-3 or TRBV12-4 and TRBJ2-6; 15 positions agree with TRBD2. V lost 6 bases to trimming and J lost 3 bases; unmatched junction nucleotides: 12. This CDR3 region has 20 residues. The DNA for the CDR3 is TGTGCCAGCAGCCCCTCTTCAGGACTAGCGGGGGGGCTTGGGGCCAACGTCCTGACTTTC. Protein sequence: CASSPSSGLAGGLGANVLTF.

V and J are TRBV6-5 and TRBJ1-5, with a possible D match to TRBD1 (5 bases). CDR1 is MNHEY, CDR2 SVGAGI, per germline. The CDR3 loop spans 18 amino acids. The V end was cut by 2 bases, the J end by 0 bases, with 17 bases between. CDR3 protein: CASSYGGRNQYSNQPQHF. CDR3 DNA sequence: TGTGCCAGCAGTTACGGGGGACGCAACCAATATAGCAATCAGCCCCAGCATTTT.

This sequence joins TRBV4-1 and TRBJ1-6, with a weak D call TRBD1 (6 bases). The length of the CDR3 is 15 residues. In germline, CDR1 is MGHRA, CDR2 YSYEKL. Trimming took off 3 bases at V and 4 bases at J, with 10 bases between the two ends. The CDR3 loop reads CASSQGTFYNSPLHF. Written as DNA, the CDR3 is TGCGCCAGCAGCCAGGGGACATTTTATAATTCACCCCTCCACTTT.

This clonotype has just a few counts. CDR3 in amino acids: CASSGGPDGQPQHF. The CDR3 bases are TGTGCCAGCAGTGGTGGGCCGGACGGTCAGCCCCAGCATTTT. V gene TRBV2 combines with J gene TRBJ1-5; D is undetermined. Germline V gives CDR1 SNHLY, CDR2 FYNNEI. The CDR3 extends over 14 amino acids. V was clipped by 4 bases and J by 6 bases, with 13 bases between them.

This clonotype showed up just a few times. The chain has TRBV12-3 or TRBV12-4 and TRBJ1-3, with 9 bases lining up with TRBD1. J was trimmed by 0 bases and V by 5 bases; bases with no gene match: 11. This CDR3 region has 18 residues. This CDR3 is CASSPPGTGTSSGNTIYF. In DNA, the CDR3 is TGTGCCAGCAGTCCCCCCGGGACAGGGACGAGCTCTGGAAACACCATATATTTT.

This clonotype was picked up many times. The chain uses TRBV4-3 and TRBJ2-7; D call uncertain. Germline CDR1 LGHNA, CDR2 YSLEER. The CDR3 is made up of 16 amino acids. V was trimmed by 1 base and J by 2 bases, leaving 15 bases between them. Written as DNA, the CDR3 is TGCGCCAGCAGCCAAGCTACGGCTTTCAGAGCCTACGAGCAGTACTTC. It translates to CASSQATAFRAYEQYF.

As regards this clonotype: A read error may account for a junction end that differs from germline. The V call is TRBV7-7, the J call TRBJ2-1; D unclear. Looked up from germline, CDR1 is SSHAT and CDR2 is FNYEAQ (reference sequence). The CDR3 loop spans 15 amino acids. The CDR3, as DNA: TGTGCTAGCAGCTTAGGCGTCGGAGACTACAATGAGCAGTTCTTC. It encodes CASSLGVGDYNEQFF.

As for this clonotype: A much bigger clone sits one base away, suggesting this may be a read error. The rearrangement joins TRBV20-1 to TRBJ2-3; TRBD2 matches at 8 bases. This CDR3 spans 15 amino acids. Germline CDR1 DFQATT, CDR2 SNEGSKA (reference sequence). Trimming took 5 bases from V and 4 from J; bases not matched to a gene: 11. CDR3 sequence: CSAWPGLVEPDTQYF. The CDR3 DNA is TGCAGTGCTTGGCCGGGACTAGTAGAGCCAGATACGCAGTATTTT.

This clonotype was found once. The chain uses TRBV5-4 and TRBJ2-4; 12 nucleotides agree with TRBD2. V was clipped by 0 bases and J by 0 bases; unmatched bases: 7. The germline V gene has CDR1 SGHNT and CDR2 YYREEE (reference sequence). The CDR3 has 19 amino acids. The CDR3 nucleotides are TGTGCCAGCAGCTTGGGGACTAGCGGGACAAGACTAGCCAAAAACATTCAGTACTTC. Amino acid sequence: CASSLGTSGTRLAKNIQYF.

The chain uses TRBV29-1 and TRBJ2-7, with 7 positions matching TRBD1. There are 12 residues in the CDR3. Germline CDR1 reads SQVTM; CDR2 reads ANQGSEA. V was pared by 6 bases and J by 2 bases, with 4 bases of the junction left unmatched. Here the CDR3 DNA reads TGCAGCGTCGATACAGGGGCCTACGAGCAGTACTTC. Its translation: CSVDTGAYEQYF.

This clonotype was seen a handful of times. The chain recombines TRBV6-2 or TRBV6-3 with TRBJ2-7; D unclear. Trimming removed 6 bases from V and 3 bases from J, with 9 bases in between. Germline V CDR1 and CDR2: MNHEY, SVGEGT. CDR3 length: 12 residues. CDR3 amino acids: CASRGSNYEQYF. The CDR3 DNA sequence: TGTGCCAGCAGGGGTTCAAACTACGAGCAGTACTTC.

The genes are TRBV20-1 and TRBJ1-5; D perhaps matches TRBD1 (6 bases). The CDR3 contains 12 residues. V was pared by 6 bases and J by 10 bases, with 16 bases between. CDR1 and CDR2 (germline): DFQATT, SNEGSKA (reference sequence). The CDR3 loop reads CSAGNPTGPQHF. The CDR3 DNA reads TGCAGTGCGGGAAACCCGACAGGTCCCCAGCATTTT.